This T cell receptor beta chain was observed in a study of cytomegalovirus exposure and HLA in healthy donors. Study-level results: Reports credit the classifier with highly specific, highly sensitive diagnosis of cytomegalovirus status. Analyses of presence/absence relied on an assumption of roughly uniform sequencing depth across donors. Later analysis suggested links between common viral pathogens and several top significant clusters.

CDR3 length equals 11 residues. Of note for this clone: The antigen is not known.

Amplification used 60 Vbeta primers and 13 Jbeta primers. Generated by immunoSEQ multiplex PCR, the TCRdb table keeps only in-frame clones and is missing some. The data contain approximately 160,000 clones, roughly 82% of them singletons. This clonotype was sampled from a woman between 50 and 59 years old in good health and CMV-seropositive. The sample consisted of PBMCs. The rearrangement uses TRBV12-2 and TRBJ1-2. TRBV12-2 is shown as a pseudogene. Here the CDR3 reads CASRTAGGYTF. CDR3 sequence (DNA): TGTGCAAGTCGCACCGCGGGGGGCTACACCTTC.